This paragraph covers one TCR beta chain sequence. This may arise from a read error, as a much more abundant clone is one base away. This CDR3 has 15 amino acids. V was pared by 5 bases and J by 2 bases, with 12 bases between. Germline V CDR1 and CDR2: SEHNR, FQNEAQ (reference sequence). TCRdb re-derived calls from the 5' RACE reads in MiXCR, one entry per CDR3 protein. Among several thousand distinct CDR3 sequences, 15% to 20% were seen once, and the ten largest hold 3.5%. This receptor was identified in a female donor with breast cancer. Source material: memory CD4+ T cells sorted from blood. Stated subset: memory CD4+ T cells, CD4+CD45RO+CD25-. The chain recombines TRBV7-9 with TRBJ2-2; D remains unclear. DNA of the CDR3: TGTGCCAGCAGCATAGAGGCTGTCAACACCGGGGAGCTGTTTTTT. Translation gives CASSIEAVNTGELFF.